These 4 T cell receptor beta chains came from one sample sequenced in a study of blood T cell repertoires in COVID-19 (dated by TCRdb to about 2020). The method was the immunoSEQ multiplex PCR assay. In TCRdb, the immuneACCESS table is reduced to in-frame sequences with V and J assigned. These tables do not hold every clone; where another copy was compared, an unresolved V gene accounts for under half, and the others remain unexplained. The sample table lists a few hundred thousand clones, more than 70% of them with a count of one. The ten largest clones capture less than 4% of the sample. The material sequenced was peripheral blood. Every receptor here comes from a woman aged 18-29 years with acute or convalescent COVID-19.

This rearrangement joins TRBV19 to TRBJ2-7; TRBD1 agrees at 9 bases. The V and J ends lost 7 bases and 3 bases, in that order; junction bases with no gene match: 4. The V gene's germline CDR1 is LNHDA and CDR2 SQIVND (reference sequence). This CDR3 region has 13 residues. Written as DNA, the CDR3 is TGTGCCAGTACGGGGGGACAGGGCTACGAGCAGTACTTC. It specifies CASTGGQGYEQYF.

The CDR3 protein is CASSENTGTSGGYNEQFF. CDR3 in DNA: TGTGCCAGCAGCGAAAACACCGGGACTAGCGGGGGTTACAATGAGCAGTTCTTC. J is TRBJ2-1 and V is TRBV9; TRBD2 agrees at 14 bases. The CDR3 consists of 18 residues. V shed 3 bases, J shed 4 bases, and the junction held 9 bases outside the gene matches. CDR1 SGDLS and CDR2 YYNGEE come from the germline V gene.

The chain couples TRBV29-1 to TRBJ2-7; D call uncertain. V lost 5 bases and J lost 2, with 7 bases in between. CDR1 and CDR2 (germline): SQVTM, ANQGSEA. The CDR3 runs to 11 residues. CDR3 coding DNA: TGCAGCGTTCTAGAAACCTACGAGCAGTACTTC. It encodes CSVLETYEQYF.

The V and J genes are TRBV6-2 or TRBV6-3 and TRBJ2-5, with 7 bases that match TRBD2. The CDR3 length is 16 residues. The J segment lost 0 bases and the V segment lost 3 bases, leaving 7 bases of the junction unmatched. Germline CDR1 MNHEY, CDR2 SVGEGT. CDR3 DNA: TGTGCCAGCAGTTATTACGGGAGGCCCAACCAAGAGACCCAGTACTTC. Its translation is CASSYYGRPNQETQYF.